The 9 T cell receptor beta chains presented below share a single source sample, sequenced in a study of blood T cell repertoires in COVID-19 (TCRdb year 2020). The receptor library was made with the immunoSEQ multiplex PCR assay. Not all clones reach the TCRdb copy of this immuneACCESS table, which keeps in-frame sequences only. Checked studies attribute under half of the gap to unresolved V genes and leave the rest unexplained. This sample holds 250,000 to 300,000 clones; roughly 88% were observed only once. Together, the top ten hold 11% of the sample. Sequenced input: peripheral blood. Receptors originate from a woman in her 70s with acute or convalescent COVID-19.

V usage is TRBV5-1 and J usage is TRBJ2-1; 8 nucleotides line up with TRBD1. This CDR3 region has 13 residues. V shed 4 bases, J shed 6 bases, and the junction held 3 bases outside the gene matches. CDR1 and CDR2 (germline): SGHRS, YFSETQ. CDR3 sequence reads: CASSPTGGNEQFF. The DNA for the CDR3 is TGCGCCAGCAGCCCCACAGGGGGCAATGAGCAGTTCTTC. Supplemented by reference TRBV5-1 and TRBJ2-1, the full variable domain reads KAGVTQTPRYLIKTRGQQVTLSCSPISGHRSVSWYQQTPGQGLQFLFEYFSETQRNKGNFPGRFSGRQFSNSRSEMNVSTLELGDSALYLCASSPTGGNEQFFGPGTRLTVL.

This chain joins TRBV14 and TRBJ2-5, with TRBD2 as a possible D gene (5 bases). The CDR3 is 12 residues long. Trimming took 4 bases from V and 5 from J, leaving 8 bases between them. Germline CDR1 and CDR2: SGHDN and FVKESK. Here the CDR3 DNA reads TGTGCCAGCAGCCCCCCGGGGGAGACCCAGTACTTC. This encodes CASSPPGETQYF.

This chain joins TRBV11-2 and TRBJ2-3, with 7 bases lining up with TRBD2. Per germline, CDR1 SGHAT and CDR2 FQNNGV. The J segment lost 4 bases and the V segment lost 0 bases, leaving 4 bases of the junction unmatched. The CDR3 consists of 15 residues. In nucleotides, the CDR3 is TGTGCCAGCAGCTTAGATTCGGGGAGGGCAGATACGCAGTATTTT. It codes for CASSLDSGRADTQYF.

The chain is built from TRBV2 and TRBJ2-1; 7 bases match TRBD2. The CDR3 extends over 17 amino acids. J gave up 5 bases and V 3 bases, and 13 bases lay outside the gene matches. The germline CDR1 and CDR2 sequences are SNHLY and FYNNEI. The CDR3 DNA reads TGTGCCAGCAGTGAGAGGTATTGGGCTAGCGGAAACAATGAGCAGTTCTTC. Protein sequence: CASSERYWASGNNEQFF.

The V and J genes are TRBV5-4 and TRBJ2-2; 8 bases match TRBD2. CDR1 is SGHNT and CDR2 is YYREEE in the germline V gene (reference sequence). CDR3 length equals 15 residues. V was pared by 4 bases and J by 1 base, with 3 bases of the junction left unmatched. The CDR3 spells CASSPGGLNTGELFF. For the CDR3, the DNA is TGTGCCAGCAGCCCGGGGGGGCTGAACACCGGGGAGCTGTTTTTT. The full variable domain, with the rest looked up from reference TRBV5-4 and TRBJ2-2, is ETGVTQSPTHLIKTRGQQVTLRCSSQSGHNTVSWYQQALGQGPQFIFQYYREEENGRGNFPPRFSGLQFPNYSSELNVNALELDDSALYLCASSPGGLNTGELFFGEGSRLTVL.

CDR3 amino acids: CASRIGTGQDEQFF. In DNA form, the CDR3 reads TGTGCCAGCAGGATCGGGACAGGTCAAGATGAGCAGTTCTTC. The chain links TRBV2 to TRBJ2-1; 8 positions match TRBD1. V gave up 6 bases and J gave up 8 bases; unmatched junction bases: 9. Germline CDR1 and CDR2: SNHLY and FYNNEI. The CDR3 covers 14 residues. Using reference TRBV2 and TRBJ2-1 for the parts outside the CDR3, the full variable domain is EPEVTQTPSHQVTQMGQEVILRCVPISNHLYFYWYRQILGQKVEFLVSFYNNEISEKSEIFDDQFSVERPDGSNFTLKIRSTKLEDSAMYFCASRIGTGQDEQFFGPGTRLTVL.

This clone was observed a handful of times. The J gene is TRBJ2-1, the V gene TRBV5-6, with TRBD2 as a possible D gene (6 bases). The length of the CDR3 is 13 residues. The germline V and J ends were trimmed by 3 bases and 6 bases, with 10 bases remaining between them. Germline V CDR1 and CDR2: SGHDT, YYEEEE. CDR3 in amino acids: CASSYGTPNEQFF. DNA of the CDR3: TGTGCCAGCAGCTACGGGACTCCCAATGAGCAGTTCTTC.

The gene calls are TRBV27 and TRBJ2-7; 7 nucleotides line up with TRBD1. The CDR3 is made up of 11 amino acids. Germline V gene data show CDR1 as MNHEY and CDR2 as SMNVEV (reference sequence). V shed 10 bases and J 5 bases; nucleotides not matched to a gene: 5. This CDR3 reads CATGTVNEQYF. Written as DNA, the CDR3 is TGTGCCACCGGGACAGTTAACGAGCAGTACTTC.

This clone was seen only once. The rearrangement joins TRBV2 to TRBJ1-1, with D perhaps TRBD1 (5 bases). Per germline, CDR1 SNHLY and CDR2 FYNNEI. Trimming took 6 bases from V and 1 from J, leaving 9 bases between them. The CDR3 loop spans 13 amino acids. DNA for the CDR3: TGTGCCAGCAGGGGAACAGGGAACACTGAAGCTTTCTTT. It is translated as CASRGTGNTEAFF.